Included here is one T cell receptor beta chain sequence, with context. This clonotype was observed at least ten times. Its antigen remains undetermined. No quality values exist for individual bases; no much larger clone is one base distant. This sample stems from a study of regulatory T cells in long-lasting Graves disease (dated by TCRdb to 2020 to 2022). Background for the entire study: Patients with newly diagnosed Graves' disease had been on antithyroid drugs for under 3 months. Peripheral blood TCR sequencing and RNA sequencing compared persistent Graves' disease patients with newly diagnosed Graves' disease patients. A total of around 35 samples underwent TCR sequencing, from roughly 13 patients with persistent Graves' disease and some 20 patients with newly diagnosed Graves' disease. The study was conducted in China and was registered as a clinical trial. Broader findings and caveats from the paper: Patients with persistent disease shared more public clonotypes (approximately 2,500) than newly diagnosed patients did (about 970). Sequencing and analysis were restricted to the TCR beta chain. Lower TCR Shannon entropy and fewer highly expanded clones were observed in persistent Graves' disease patients than in newly diagnosed patients, which suggested clonal expansion. The study examined only peripheral blood because the primary lesion, thyroid tissue, could not be accessed. As a limitation, the authors acknowledged that the small sample size may reduce accuracy. TRBV28, TRBJ1-2 and TRBJ2-5 were preferentially used in persistent disease, while TRBV20-1 and TRBJ2-1 were favored in newly diagnosed disease.

Reading from cysteine to phenylalanine, the CDR3 counts 14 amino acids. Of the read, only the CDR3 DNA is kept; its 42 bases are in frame from base 1. Trimmed from V: 2 bases; trimmed from J: 3 bases; junction bases lacking a gene match: 4. Based on the germline V gene (reference sequence), the CDR1 and CDR2 sequences are MNHEY and SMNVEV. The time point label, as the study defines it: newly diagnosed GD, antithyroid drugs for less than 3 months. For both TCR sequencing and RNA sequencing, RNA was extracted from PBMCs using TRIzol. The diagnosis of Graves' disease followed American Thyroid Association guidelines. The patients came from an endocrinology department in Xi'an, China. From each patient, 8 to 10 milliliters of peripheral blood was collected into an EDTA anticoagulant tube. Ficoll Paque Plus density gradient separation was used to isolate PBMCs, and no further T cell sorting was done. An Agilent 2100 Bioanalyzer and agarose gel were used to assess RNA quality, and a NanoDrop 2000 was used to measure RNA concentration.

The library was prepared using multiplex PCR. The reads were generated on an Illumina HiSeq 4000. TCR beta libraries were built with iRepertoire HTBI primers and Arm-PCR amplification of CDR3 regions. PCR products were gel purified before sequencing. As for the original processing: Gene usage analysis of CDR3 amino acid clonotypes used the 62 TRBV and some 15 TRBJ segments found across samples. Filtered high-quality paired reads were merged into contigs using COPE and FqMerger. Contigs were aligned with BLAST to IMGT TRBV, TRBD and TRBJ reference genes, and CDR3 was defined per IMGT. Highly expanded clones were defined as clonotypes with a frequency above 0.1%. Shannon entropy served as the measure of repertoire diversity, while the Gini coefficient captured V-J evenness. Public clonotypes were defined as clonotypes shared by more than one individual. TCRdb redid the processing of the public reads, applying fastp at Q25 and MiXCR, and retained in-frame beta chains. One record per CDR3 amino acid sequence lists the most common genes and DNA. The authors' filters were not applied to this entry. The sample data list 450,000 to 600,000 distinct CDR3 sequences, and 15% to 20% of these were observed just once. The ten largest account for 10% to 15% of the sample.

A further study also used this sample, focusing on T cells in Graves' hyperthyroidism and ophthalmopathy. The second study's authors report: Graves' hyperthyroidism was defined as stable when no progression to ophthalmopathy occurred over 18 months of follow-up. Hyperthyroidism patients were aged 18 to 65 years and newly diagnosed, with disease duration of less than 2 months. The study excluded patients with uncontrolled infections, other autoimmune diseases, pregnancy or lactation. Clinical symptoms, serum thyroxine and TRAb, thyroid ultrasound, and orbital computed tomography formed the basis for the diagnoses. A first-round RT-PCR of the TCR CDR3 used the HTBI primer set with the Qiagen OneStep RT-PCR kit. Most expanded thyroid clonotypes (frequency above 0.001) were also found in blood, which suggests that blood repertoires may mirror thyroid immune responses. Ophthalmopathy was separated from stable hyperthyroidism by a 13 V-J signature model, with 87.88% sensitivity and roughly 81% specificity obtained in cross-validation and 80%/75% obtained in testing. In validation, progression to ophthalmopathy was predicted by the model with nearly 71% sensitivity and 72.22% specificity, a median of around 6.5 months before onset. A discovery cohort of approximately 97 patients, roughly 45 with Graves' ophthalmopathy and under 60 with stable Graves' hyperthyroidism, was used to find distinguishing TCR V-J signatures. An independent validation cohort of 18 to 20 hyperthyroidism patients and approximately 17 patients who later progressed to ophthalmopathy tested prospective prediction of ophthalmopathy. The 75 to 100 discovery patients were randomly split 7:3 into training and test sets. Thyroid tissue and blood T-cell repertoires from six Graves' hyperthyroidism patients were also compared in the study. Once sampling was done, hyperthyroidism patients were given methimazole at a starting dose of 30 mg daily, whereas ophthalmopathy patients were given high-dose intravenous methylprednisolone. A second multiplex PCR round built the libraries, followed by size selection and purification. Libraries were sequenced paired-end with 100 bp reads on an Illumina HiSeq2000. Raw data were processed with SOAPnuke, discarding reads with adapters, uncalled bases, mean Phred below 15, or no exact constant-primer or identifier match. High-quality paired reads were merged using COPE v1.2.5, and each unique nucleotide sequence was defined as a clonotype. Clonotypes were aligned to IMGT TRBV, TRBD and TRBJ reference segments using MiTCR v1.1. The analysis included only V-J combinations with a frequency above 0.0001, which together covered 99% to 99.2% of the repertoires. A TCS score was defined as the ratio between F50 (clonal expansion) and ExV (chaos), using BLOSUM62-based TCRdist between CDR3 peptides within each V-J. Welch's t-statistics and random forest reduced just over 500 V-J features to 13, which were used in a naive Bayes classifier (R e1071). Sample size was not statistically predetermined, and investigators were not blinded to group allocation. According to the paper, TCR Vbeta CDR3 sequencing was carried out on 135 peripheral blood samples, which came from around 43 ophthalmopathy, 75 to 80 hyperthyroidism and approximately 17 progressor patients.

This chain joins TRBV27 to TRBJ2-7; 7 junctional bases match TRBD2. The TCR was taken from a man in his forties with Graves disease. Donor details come from another sample of the same person, matched by shared clones. This specimen consisted of peripheral blood mononuclear cells (PBMCs), obtained at new diagnosis, from a patient treated with antithyroid drugs. In nucleotides, the sequence is TGTGCCAGCAGTTTAGAGCGGGACCTCTACGAGCAGTACTTC. Its product reads: CASSLERDLYEQYF.